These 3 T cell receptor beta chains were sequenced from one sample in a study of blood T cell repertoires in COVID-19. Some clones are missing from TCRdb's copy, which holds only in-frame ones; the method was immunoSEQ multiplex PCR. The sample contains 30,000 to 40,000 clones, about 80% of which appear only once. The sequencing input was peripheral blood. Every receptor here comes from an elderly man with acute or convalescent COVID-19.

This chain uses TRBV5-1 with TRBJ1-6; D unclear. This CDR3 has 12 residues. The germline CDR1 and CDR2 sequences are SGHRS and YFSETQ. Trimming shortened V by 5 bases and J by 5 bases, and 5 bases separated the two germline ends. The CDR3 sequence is CASRADNSPLHF. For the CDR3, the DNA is TGCGCCAGCAGGGCAGATAATTCACCCCTCCACTTT.

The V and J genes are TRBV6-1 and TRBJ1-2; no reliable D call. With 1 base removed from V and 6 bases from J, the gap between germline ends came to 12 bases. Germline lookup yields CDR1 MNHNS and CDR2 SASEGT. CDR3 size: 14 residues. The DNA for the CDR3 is TGTGCCAGCAGTGAAGGGAGGACGGCTCATGGCTACACCTTC. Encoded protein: CASSEGRTAHGYTF.

The CDR3 DNA sequence: TGTGCCAGCAGTTATGGGGTAGCGGGGACCTACGAGCAGTACTTC. This translates into CASSYGVAGTYEQYF. V and J are TRBV6-5 and TRBJ2-7, with 8 positions matching TRBD2. The CDR3 runs to 15 residues. CDR1 is MNHEY, CDR2 SVGAGI, per germline. The ends lost 3 bases at V and 2 bases at J; junction bases unmatched: 6.